These T cell receptor beta chains were read from a single sample in a study of T cell responses to AZD1222 COVID-19 vaccine. Method: immunoSEQ multiplex PCR; TCRdb's copy keeps in-frame clones and lacks some. The sample shows roughly 270,000 clones, roughly 93% of them seen only once. The sequences come from peripheral blood, collected 28 days after the second AZD1222 dose. These receptors all stem from an adult who received the AZD1222 COVID-19 vaccine. CDR3s include the opening cysteine and the closing phenylalanine or tryptophan. A D gene is named only where the DNA matches it firmly. The size of a clone is reported for some rows only, either as once, few or many, or as a class for expanded clones.

D gene: -
clone size: -
V gene: TRBV28
J gene: TRBJ2-5
CDR3 DNA: TGTGCCAGCAGTTTCTACTCAGGGAACCAAGAGACCCAGTACTTC
CDR3 protein: CASSFYSGNQETQYF

D gene: -
clone size: -
V gene: TRBV2
J gene: TRBJ2-7
CDR3 DNA: TGTGCCAGCCGAGACGGCGTAACCTACGAGCAGTACTTC
CDR3 protein: CASRDGVTYEQYF

D gene: TRBD1
clone size: once
V gene: TRBV2
J gene: TRBJ2-6
CDR3 DNA: TGTGCCAGCAGCCTCGACAGGGTCGACGCCAACGTCCTGACTTTC
CDR3 protein: CASSLDRVDANVLTF

D gene: -
clone size: once
V gene: TRBV5-6
J gene: TRBJ1-1
CDR3 DNA: TGTGCCAGCAGCTTGGATCAGGGAATGCCTAACACTGAAGCTTTCTTT
CDR3 protein: CASSLDQGMPNTEAFF

D gene: TRBD1
clone size: -
V gene: TRBV2
J gene: TRBJ2-7
CDR3 DNA: TGTGCCAGCAGGAAGGGACAGGGGGGTTCCTACGAGCAGTACTTC
CDR3 protein: CASRKGQGGSYEQYF

D gene: TRBD1
clone size: -
V gene: TRBV30
J gene: TRBJ2-7
CDR3 DNA: TGTGCCTGGAGTAGGGGGCATTACGAGCAGTACTTC
CDR3 protein: CAWSRGHYEQYF

D gene: -
clone size: -
V gene: TRBV3-1/TRBV3-2
J gene: TRBJ2-3
CDR3 DNA: TGTGCCAGCAGCCTCCACAGGGTGGCTAGCACAGATACGCAGTATTTT
CDR3 protein: CASSLHRVASTDTQYF

D gene: TRBD2
clone size: -
V gene: TRBV7-3
J gene: TRBJ2-3
CDR3 DNA: TGTGCCAGCAGCCTGGGGAGCGGGAGAGGTGATACGCAGTATTTT
CDR3 protein: CASSLGSGRGDTQYF

D gene: TRBD1
clone size: -
V gene: TRBV28
J gene: TRBJ2-5
CDR3 DNA: TGTGCCAGCATCGGACAGGGGGATTGGGAGACCCAGTACTTC
CDR3 protein: CASIGQGDWETQYF

D gene: -
clone size: -
V gene: TRBV5-1
J gene: TRBJ1-1
CDR3 DNA: TGCGCCAGCAGCTTGGGTAGGGGGATGGGGACTGAAGCTTTCTTT
CDR3 protein: CASSLGRGMGTEAFF

D gene: -
clone size: once
V gene: TRBV5-1
J gene: TRBJ1-4
CDR3 DNA: TGCGCCAGCAGCATAGGACCCCAACTACAAACTAATGAAAAACTGTTTTTT
CDR3 protein: CASSIGPQLQTNEKLFF

D gene: -
clone size: -
V gene: TRBV5-6
J gene: TRBJ2-2
CDR3 DNA: TGTGCCAGCAGCTTGGCTTCCGGCAGCGGGACCGGGGAGCTGTTTTTT
CDR3 protein: CASSLASGSGTGELFF

D gene: -
clone size: -
V gene: TRBV14
J gene: TRBJ2-1
CDR3 DNA: TGTGCCAGCAGCCAAGGGAGGAGCTCCTACAATGAGCAGTTCTTC
CDR3 protein: CASSQGRSSYNEQFF

D gene: TRBD1
clone size: -
V gene: TRBV6-5
J gene: TRBJ2-1
CDR3 DNA: TGTGCCAGCAGTTACGGGGCAGGGGGAAACAATGAGCAGTTCTTC
CDR3 protein: CASSYGAGGNNEQFF

D gene: -
clone size: once
V gene: TRBV20-1
J gene: TRBJ1-1
CDR3 DNA: TGCAGTGCTAGTGTGGAGATGAACACTGAAGCTTTCTTT
CDR3 protein: CSASVEMNTEAFF

D gene: -
clone size: -
V gene: TRBV25-1
J gene: TRBJ2-7
CDR3 DNA: TGTGCCAGCAGTGTACAGAGTGTGGGGGGGCAGCAGTACTTC
CDR3 protein: CASSVQSVGGQQYF

D gene: TRBD2
clone size: -
V gene: TRBV27
J gene: TRBJ2-7
CDR3 DNA: TGTGCCAGCAGTTCCGGCGGGAGGACCCCCTACGAGCAGTACTTC
CDR3 protein: CASSSGGRTPYEQYF

D gene: -
clone size: -
V gene: TRBV7-9
J gene: TRBJ2-7
CDR3 DNA: TGTGCCAGCAGCTTTTCCGCTGGTGAGGAAGAGCAGTACTTC
CDR3 protein: CASSFSAGEEEQYF